Each of the 22 T cell receptor beta chains below was sequenced from the same sample in a study of CD8 T cells in ankylosing spondylitis (dated by TCRdb to about 2017). Library construction relied on 5' RACE. The run used an Illumina HiSeq 2500. TCRdb reran the public reads through fastp at Q25 and MiXCR, keeping productive beta chains. Entries are consolidated by CDR3 protein sequence, retaining the most common genes and DNA. The sample data list about 240,000 distinct CDR3 sequences, and approximately 9% of these were observed just once. The ten biggest clones cover approximately 7% of the sample. The sequenced sample consisted of blood, either unsorted or a sorted T cell fraction (not recorded which). These receptors were collected from a male donor with ankylosing spondylitis or in good health (not recorded which).

The table lists this clonotype with many counts. The chain couples TRBV20-1 to TRBJ2-2; D might be TRBD2 (7 bases). The CDR3 spans 13 residues. Germline values: CDR1 DFQATT, CDR2 SNEGSKA (reference sequence). V was shortened by 7 bases and J by 4 bases, with 13 bases between the two germline ends. CDR3 nucleotides: TGCAGTGTACCGGGGGGCGGCACCGGGGAGCTGTTTTTT. Translated, it gives CSVPGGGTGELFF.

This clonotype was counted a few times. The CDR3: CASSAGGNTIYF. CDR3 DNA sequence: TGTGCCAGCAGTGCCGGGGGAAACACCATATATTTT. The J gene is TRBJ1-3, the V gene TRBV12-3 or TRBV12-4; D unclear. The CDR3 contains 12 residues. The V end was cut by 5 bases, the J end by 4 bases, with 6 bases between.

This clonotype has a count of ten or more. The chain joins TRBV12-3 or TRBV12-4 to TRBJ2-2; D possibly uses TRBD1 or TRBD2 (6 bases each). Trimming stripped 3 bases from V and 5 bases from J, with 13 bases between. The CDR3 is 15 residues long. The CDR3 loop is CASSLGGHGTGELFF. CDR3 coding DNA: TGTGCCAGCAGTTTGGGGGGCCACGGGACCGGGGAGCTGTTTTTT.

This clonotype was recorded many times. CDR3 sequence (DNA): TGCGCCAGCAGCTTGGGGGACAGAACGGGCCCCTACAATGAGCAGTTCTTC. Translating gives CASSLGDRTGPYNEQFF. The gene calls are TRBV5-1 and TRBJ2-1, with 7 nucleotides matching TRBD1. Germline V lookup: CDR1 SGHRS, CDR2 YFSETQ. Losses at the gene ends were 0 bases for V and 2 bases for J; bases not matched to a gene: 8. The CDR3 consists of 17 residues.

This clonotype was found many times. The chain recombines TRBV12-3 or TRBV12-4 with TRBJ1-2; no clear D. The CDR3 contains 13 residues. V dropped 4 bases and J dropped 0 bases, with 6 bases sitting between them. CDR3 nucleotides: TGTGCCAGCAGTTCCACTTCTAACTATGGCTACACCTTC. This sequence encodes CASSSTSNYGYTF.

This clonotype was seen repeatedly, ten times or more. The junction does not match germline at one end; this may be a read error. V is TRBV7-7 and J is TRBJ2-7, with D maybe TRBD2 (5 bases). The germline V gene has CDR1 SSHAT and CDR2 FNYEAQ (reference sequence). There are 13 residues in the CDR3. This CDR3 reads CASSFGESYEQYF. In nucleotides, the CDR3 is TGTGCTAGCAGCTTCGGGGAGTCCTACGAGCAGTACTTC. Combining the CDR3 with reference TRBV7-7 and TRBJ2-7 gives the whole variable domain GAGVSQSPRYKVTKRGQDVTLRCDPISSHATLYWYQQALGQGPEFLTYFNYEAQPDKSGLPSDRFSAERPEGSISTLTIQRTEQRDSAMYRCASSFGESYEQYFGPGTRLTVT.

This clonotype appeared a few times. V is TRBV7-2 and J is TRBJ2-7; possibly TRBD1 or TRBD2 for D (5 bases each). This CDR3 contains 16 residues. Trimming shortened V by 0 bases and J by 5 bases, and 17 bases separated the two germline ends. Germline V gene data show CDR1 as SGHTA and CDR2 as FQGNSA. In DNA, the CDR3 is TGTGCCAGCAGCTTAGCGAGTTGGGGGACCCCTGACGAGCAGTACTTC. It is translated as CASSLASWGTPDEQYF.

This clonotype showed up just a few times. J is TRBJ2-1 and V is TRBV27, with TRBD2 matching 9 bases. The V gene end was trimmed by 5 bases and the J gene end by 4 bases; junction bases not matched to a gene: 6. The CDR3 sequence is 15 residues long. Germline CDR1 reads MNHEY; CDR2 reads SMNVEV (reference sequence). CDR3 sequence: CASSARLAAYNEQFF. For the CDR3, the DNA is TGTGCCAGCAGTGCGAGACTAGCGGCTTACAATGAGCAGTTCTTC.

The sample holds many counts of this clonotype. This chain connects TRBV5-1 to TRBJ2-3, with a weak D call TRBD2 (6 bases). V dropped 5 bases and J dropped 3 bases, with 13 bases sitting between them. Per the germline V gene, CDR1 is SGHRS and CDR2 is YFSETQ. The CDR3 covers 14 residues. CDR3 loop: CASRRGRSTDTQYF. CDR3 bases: TGCGCCAGCAGACGAGGGAGGAGTACAGATACGCAGTATTTT.

This clonotype has ten or more counts. CDR3 bases: TGCAGTGCTACAGGGGGCGAGGGCAATCAGCCCCAGCATTTT. Residues: CSATGGEGNQPQHF. V is TRBV20-1 and J is TRBJ1-5; 8 bases line up with TRBD1. V lost 4 bases, J lost 2 bases, and 4 bases stayed unmatched. This CDR3 has 14 amino acids. CDR1 and CDR2 from the germline V gene are DFQATT and SNEGSKA (reference sequence).

This clonotype has a count of ten or more. V is TRBV2 and J is TRBJ2-2; maybe TRBD2 (6 bases). Per germline, CDR1 SNHLY and CDR2 FYNNEI. The length of the CDR3 is 14 residues. V was trimmed by 4 bases and J by 6 bases, leaving 12 bases between them. The CDR3 nucleotides read TGTGCCAGCAGTGGGAGGGGTCAAGCCGGGGAGCTGTTTTTT. Translation gives CASSGRGQAGELFF.

This clonotype was observed a handful of times. The chain recombines TRBV20-1 with TRBJ2-3; TRBD2 matches 7 bases. The germline gives CDR1 DFQATT, CDR2 SNEGSKA (reference sequence). Germline trimming cut 0 bases from V and 3 bases from J; bases unmatched to any gene: 6. This CDR3 region has 15 residues. The CDR3 DNA reads as TGCAGTGCTAGAGATATAGAACTAGCGACAGATACGCAGTATTTT. Encoded protein: CSARDIELATDTQYF.

This clonotype has at least ten counts. The chain couples TRBV6-5 to TRBJ1-1; unclear D gene. V lost 1 base to trimming and J lost 3 bases, with 9 bases between them. Germline-derived CDR1 and CDR2 are MNHEY and SVGAGI. The CDR3 runs 14 residues. As DNA, the CDR3 is TGTGCCAGCAGTTACTTAGCCCGTCACACTGAAGCTTTCTTT. Protein product: CASSYLARHTEAFF.

In this sample, this clonotype turned up many times. The genes are TRBV6-2 or TRBV6-3 and TRBJ2-1; 12 bases fit TRBD2. Trimming removed 6 bases from V and 10 bases from J; junction bases left unmatched: 10. Germline lookup yields CDR1 MNHEY and CDR2 SVGEGT. The CDR3 totals 15 residues. The CDR3 reads CASSWTSGEVYEQFF. CDR3 nucleotides: TGTGCCAGCAGCTGGACTAGCGGGGAGGTATACGAGCAGTTCTTC.

This chain joins TRBV15 and TRBJ1-4; no firm D call. The CDR3 is 15 residues long. Germline V gives CDR1 LNHNV, CDR2 YYDKDF (reference sequence). Trimming left V 5 bases short and J 1 base short, with 11 bases between. CDR3 sequence: CATSPRAGTNEKLFF. In nucleotides, the CDR3 is TGTGCCACCAGCCCCCGGGCAGGAACTAATGAAAAACTGTTTTTT. Combining the CDR3 with reference TRBV15 and TRBJ1-4 gives the whole variable domain DAMVIQNPRYQVTQFGKPVTLSCSQTLNHNVMYWYQQKSSQAPKLLFHYYDKDFNNEADTPDNFQSRRPNTSFCFLDIRSPGLGDTAMYLCATSPRAGTNEKLFFGSGTQLSVL.

At least ten counts were recorded for this clonotype. The chain has TRBV20-1 and TRBJ1-1, with 9 bases lining up with TRBD1. The V gene end was trimmed by 0 bases and the J gene end by 4 bases; junction bases not matched to a gene: 9. The germline V gene encodes CDR1 DFQATT and CDR2 SNEGSKA (reference sequence). This CDR3 region has 16 residues. CDR3 sequence: CSARDLAGTGPTEAFF. CDR3 sequence (DNA): TGCAGTGCTAGAGATCTAGCGGGGACAGGGCCCACTGAAGCTTTCTTT.

This clonotype came up many times. The chain employs TRBV20-1 and TRBJ2-1, with 10 bases aligning to TRBD2. The germline gives CDR1 DFQATT, CDR2 SNEGSKA (reference sequence). The CDR3 length is 14 residues. Trimming removed 5 bases from V and 7 bases from J; junction bases left unmatched: 8. The CDR3 sequence: CSAGLAGVGNEQFF. CDR3 sequence (DNA): TGCAGTGCTGGGCTAGCGGGAGTTGGGAATGAGCAGTTCTTC.

This clonotype turned up a few times. The chain carries TRBV20-1 and TRBJ2-1; the D is unclear. CDR3 length: 18 residues. V lost 0 bases to trimming and J lost 0 bases, with 18 bases between them. Germline V lookup: CDR1 DFQATT, CDR2 SNEGSKA (reference sequence). CDR3 coding DNA: TGCAGTGCTAGAGATAGGTTTTCGGTCCCGAGCTCCTACAATGAGCAGTTCTTC. Its protein product is CSARDRFSVPSSYNEQFF.

This clonotype was counted between two and nine times. V gene TRBV29-1 combines with J gene TRBJ2-1; 9 nucleotides agree with TRBD2. With V trimmed by 4 bases and J by 4 bases, 5 bases remained unmatched. The length of the CDR3 is 14 residues. The V gene's germline CDR1 is SQVTM and CDR2 ANQGSEA. CDR3 sequence reads: CSVVAGGLYNEQFF. Written as DNA, the CDR3 is TGCAGCGTTGTGGCGGGAGGGCTTTACAATGAGCAGTTCTTC.

This clonotype was detected a few times. The chain links TRBV7-8 to TRBJ2-5; 14 positions match TRBD2. This CDR3 region has 18 residues. J lost 3 bases, V lost 4 bases, and 10 bases had no gene match. CDR1 SGHVS and CDR2 FQNEAQ come from the germline V gene. In DNA form, the CDR3 reads TGTGCCAGCAGCTACTACGGGACTAGCGGGAGCATTAAAGAGACCCAGTACTTC. Residues: CASSYYGTSGSIKETQYF.

This clonotype turned up a few times. The gene calls are TRBV20-1 and TRBJ2-1; 8 bases align to TRBD2. J lost 10 bases, V lost 3 bases, and 11 bases had no gene match. The CDR3 covers 14 residues. Per the germline V gene, CDR1 is DFQATT and CDR2 is SNEGSKA (reference sequence). CDR3 DNA sequence: TGCAGTGCTAGGGCCTGGAGCGGGAGTGGAGAGCAGTTCTTC. Residues: CSARAWSGSGEQFF.

This clonotype was recorded at least ten times. Mismatch with germline at one junction end may stem from a read error. The gene calls are TRBV5-4 and TRBJ1-1; D call uncertain. Germline assignment: CDR1 SGHNT and CDR2 YYREEE (reference sequence). The CDR3 consists of 13 residues. For the CDR3, the DNA is TGTGCCAGCAGGTTGGACGGATACACTGAAGCTTTCTTT. This codes for CASRLDGYTEAFF.